These 20 T cell receptor beta chains were sequenced from one sample in a study of T cell responses to AZD1222 COVID-19 vaccine (dated by TCRdb to the early 2020s). This sample's time point label indicates: baseline before first vaccination. Library generation was performed with the immunoSEQ multiplex PCR assay. TCRdb limited this immuneACCESS table to in-frame rearrangements with V and J called. A share of clones is missing; checked studies link under half to unresolved V genes, and the rest is unexplained. This sample comprises approximately 120,000 clones, 75% to 90% of them detected only once. The leading ten clones occupy 5.2% of the sample. Specimen: peripheral blood, collected on day 0 of AZD1222 vaccination. All receptors come from an adult in good health.

The CDR3 nucleotides read TGTGCCAGCAGCTCACAGGGAGGAGAGGACGAGCAGTACTTC. Translation gives CASSSQGGEDEQYF. The chain links TRBV5-4 to TRBJ2-7; perhaps D is TRBD1 or TRBD2 (6 bases each). CDR1 and CDR2 from the germline V gene are SGHNT and YYREEE (reference sequence). CDR3 size: 14 residues. V was pared by 3 bases and J by 5 bases, with 15 bases between.

The chain employs TRBV5-8 and TRBJ1-6, with 7 bases identical to TRBD1. V dropped 4 bases and J dropped 6; count of bases not matched to a gene: 10. The germline gives CDR1 SGHTS, CDR2 YDEGEE. This CDR3 contains 16 residues. The CDR3 DNA reads as TGTGCCAGCAGCGAGGACCGGGACAGCTTTAATTCACCCCTCCACTTT. This encodes CASSEDRDSFNSPLHF.

V and J are TRBV27 and TRBJ2-3; 7 positions agree with TRBD2. The V gene end was trimmed by 3 bases and the J gene end by 0 bases; junction bases not matched to a gene: 3. Germline V lookup: CDR1 MNHEY, CDR2 SMNVEV (reference sequence). The CDR3 extends over 15 amino acids. CDR3 DNA sequence: TGTGCCAGCAGTTTCGGGAGGCGGAGCACAGATACGCAGTATTTT. Its translation: CASSFGRRSTDTQYF.

This chain uses TRBV5-1 with TRBJ2-7; D possibly uses TRBD1 or TRBD2 (5 bases each). The CDR3 is 15 residues long. V was trimmed by 3 bases and J by 2 bases, leaving 15 bases between them. Per germline, CDR1 SGHRS and CDR2 YFSETQ. CDR3 amino acids: CASSSDSRGAYEQYF. CDR3 bases: TGCGCCAGCAGCTCCGACAGTCGAGGGGCCTACGAGCAGTACTTC. Supplemented by reference TRBV5-1 and TRBJ2-7, the full variable domain reads KAGVTQTPRYLIKTRGQQVTLSCSPISGHRSVSWYQQTPGQGLQFLFEYFSETQRNKGNFPGRFSGRQFSNSRSEMNVSTLELGDSALYLCASSSDSRGAYEQYFGPGTRLTVT.

This chain links TRBV10-3 with TRBJ2-1, with D perhaps matching TRBD1 or TRBD2 (5 bases each). The CDR3 consists of 16 residues. Trimming removed 8 bases at V and 5 bases at J, with 22 bases between. Germline CDR1 and CDR2: ENHRY and SYGVKD. Here the CDR3 reads CAIRGPEQGFDNEQFF. CDR3 nucleotides: TGTGCCATCCGGGGCCCCGAGCAGGGCTTCGACAATGAGCAGTTCTTC.

A single count supports this clone. The chain combines TRBV20-1 with TRBJ2-2; a weak D match, TRBD1 (6 bases). CDR3 length: 14 residues. V lost 3 bases to trimming and J lost 3 bases, with 11 bases between them. Germline CDR1 is DFQATT and CDR2 is SNEGSKA (reference sequence). This CDR3 is CSASSGVDTGELFF. The CDR3 DNA follows: TGCAGTGCTAGTTCAGGGGTCGACACCGGGGAGCTGTTTTTT.

The chain recombines TRBV7-9 with TRBJ2-1; possible D gene TRBD1, 6 bases. The germline gives CDR1 SEHNR, CDR2 FQNEAQ (reference sequence). Trimming cost V 2 bases and J 1 base, with 9 bases left between them. The CDR3 runs to 15 residues. The CDR3 DNA is TGTGCCAGCAGCTTACTTGACAGGTCCTACAATGAGCAGTTCTTC. Its protein product is CASSLLDRSYNEQFF. Full variable domain (rest looked up from reference TRBV7-9 and TRBJ2-1): DTGVSQNPRHKITKRGQNVTFRCDPISEHNRLYWYRQTLGQGPEFLTYFQNEAQLEKSRLLSDRFSAERPKGSFSTLEIQRTEQGDSAMYLCASSLLDRSYNEQFFGPGTRLTVL.

The genes are TRBV2 and TRBJ1-1, with D unclear. This CDR3 is 13 amino acids long. The ends were cut back, 4 bases at V and 1 base at J, with 7 bases in the middle. The germline V gene has CDR1 SNHLY and CDR2 FYNNEI. The CDR3 region has the DNA TGTGCCAGCAGTGTAGGAGAGAACACTGAAGCTTTCTTT. Amino acids: CASSVGENTEAFF.

The V gene is TRBV6-1, the J gene TRBJ2-5; maybe TRBD1 (5 bases). Germline V gene data show CDR1 as MNHNS and CDR2 as SASEGT. The ends were cut back, 3 bases at V and 7 bases at J, with 21 bases in the middle. The CDR3 is 16 residues long. The chain's CDR3 is CASSDGNRRSSLTQYF. CDR3 bases: TGTGCCAGCAGTGATGGGAACAGGAGAAGTTCATTGACCCAGTACTTC.

The rearrangement links TRBV20-1 to TRBJ1-1, with a possible D match to TRBD1 (5 bases). V lost 3 bases and J lost 4, with 9 bases in between. The CDR3 sequence is 12 residues long. The germline gives CDR1 DFQATT, CDR2 SNEGSKA (reference sequence). The CDR3 nucleotides are TGCAGTGCTAGTCAGGGTTTCACTGAAGCTTTCTTT. Translated, it gives CSASQGFTEAFF.

V gene TRBV19 combines with J gene TRBJ1-1; 9 nucleotides match TRBD1. From germline, CDR1 is LNHDA and CDR2 SQIVND (reference sequence). V was clipped by 6 bases and J by 10 bases; unmatched bases: 9. The length of the CDR3 is 13 residues. The CDR3 region has the DNA TGTGCCAGTAGGCCACAGGGGGCGCAGAGAGCTTTCTTT. Amino acid sequence: CASRPQGAQRAFF.

The V and J genes are TRBV28 and TRBJ1-5; D perhaps matches TRBD1 (5 bases). CDR1 and CDR2 (germline): MDHEN, SYDVKM. The CDR3 is made up of 12 amino acids. V was trimmed by 9 bases and J by 1 base, leaving 7 bases between them. The CDR3, as DNA: TGTGCCAGTAGGGGAAGCAATCAGCCCCAGCATTTT. Amino acid sequence: CASRGSNQPQHF.

V usage is TRBV15 and J usage is TRBJ2-3; 14 positions agree with TRBD2. The CDR3 has 18 amino acids. Per germline, CDR1 LNHNV and CDR2 YYDKDF (reference sequence). The V segment lost 0 bases and the J segment 3 bases; nucleotides outside the gene matches: 5. The CDR3 DNA is TGTGCCACCAGCAGAGAAAGGGGGACTAGCGGGAGAACAGATACGCAGTATTTT. Translating gives CATSRERGTSGRTDTQYF.

The chain couples TRBV3-1 (or the pseudogene TRBV3-2) to TRBJ1-3; D may be TRBD1 (6 bases). CDR3 size: 17 residues. Germline lookup yields CDR1 LGHDT and CDR2 YNNKEL (reference sequence). Trimming took off 2 bases at V and 0 bases at J, with 14 bases between the two ends. The CDR3 DNA follows: TGTGCCAGCAGCCAAATTTTCCACAGGGACTCTGGAAACACCATATATTTT. It is translated as CASSQIFHRDSGNTIYF.

This clone appeared once. V and J are TRBV10-3 and TRBJ1-1; tentatively, D is TRBD1 (5 bases). This CDR3 comprises 13 residues. Germline CDR1 is ENHRY and CDR2 is SYGVKD. The V end was cut by 10 bases, the J end by 1 base, with 13 bases between. The chain's CDR3 is CASRVYRNTEAFF. Written as DNA, the CDR3 is TGTGCCAGCAGGGTTTATAGGAACACTGAAGCTTTCTTT.

This clone appeared once. The gene calls are TRBV5-6 and TRBJ1-2, with D possibly being TRBD1 (6 bases). Germline V gives CDR1 SGHDT, CDR2 YYEEEE. V dropped 1 base and J dropped 4 bases, with 11 bases sitting between them. CDR3 length: 14 residues. CDR3 in amino acids: CASSLILDSYGYTF. The CDR3 DNA sequence: TGTGCCAGCAGCTTGATATTGGACAGCTATGGCTACACCTTC.

This clone was seen a few times. This chain links TRBV6-5 with TRBJ2-7, with D hard to call. The CDR3 runs to 16 residues. Germline V gene lookup returns CDR1 MNHEY and CDR2 SVGAGI. Trimming took off 1 base at V and 1 base at J, with 14 bases between the two ends. The CDR3 sequence: CASSYYLLGSSYEQYF. Here the CDR3 DNA reads TGTGCCAGCAGTTACTATCTCTTGGGATCTTCCTACGAGCAGTACTTC.

The rearrangement links TRBV28 to TRBJ2-5, with TRBD1 identical over 7 bases. This CDR3 has 12 amino acids. Germline CDR1 MDHEN, CDR2 SYDVKM. Trimming at V came to 7 bases and at J to 5 bases, leaving 4 bases not matched to a gene. The CDR3, as DNA: TGTGCCAGCATGACAGGGCTTGAGACCCAGTACTTC. It yields the protein CASMTGLETQYF.

The chain couples TRBV7-2 to TRBJ2-5, with TRBD2 matching over 8 bases. The CDR3 is 15 residues long. V trimming: 2 bases; J trimming: 2 bases; junction bases outside the gene matches: 4. Germline V CDR1 and CDR2: SGHTA, FQGNSA. CDR3 nucleotide sequence: TGTGCCAGCAGCTTACCCACTAGCGGACAAGAGACCCAGTACTTC. Translating gives CASSLPTSGQETQYF. Full variable domain (outside the CDR3, taken from reference TRBV7-2 and TRBJ2-5): GAGVSQSPSNKVTEKGKDVELRCDPISGHTALYWYRQSLGQGLEFLIYFQGNSAPDKSGLPSDRFSAERTGGSVSTLTIQRTQQEDSAVYLCASSLPTSGQETQYFGPGTRLLVL.

This clone was seen a few times. The chain uses TRBV30 and TRBJ1-5; D is unresolved. Trimming shortened V by 1 base and J by 11 bases, and 15 bases separated the two germline ends. This CDR3 is built from 13 residues. Per germline, CDR1 GTSNPN and CDR2 SVGIG (reference sequence). In DNA form, the CDR3 reads TGTGCCTGGAGTGACCCTCCGGGGAGAGCCCAGCATTTT. This codes for CAWSDPPGRAQHF.